This passage covers 24 T cell receptor beta chains from one sample sequenced in a study of T cell responses to AZD1222 COVID-19 vaccine. Profiling relied on immunoSEQ multiplex PCR, and the TCRdb table lists in-frame clones only, not all of them. Seen here are some 130,000 clones, approximately 88% observed once, and the top ten hold 6.3%. The sequencing here drew on peripheral blood, taken on day 0 of AZD1222 vaccination. The receptor source for this set is an adult in good health.

This clone occurred once. The J gene is TRBJ2-3, the V gene TRBV6-4; 10 bases match TRBD1. CDR1 MRHNA and CDR2 SNTAGT come from the germline V gene. After removal of 5 bases from V and 6 bases from J, the junction contained 8 bases not matched to a gene. The CDR3 loop spans 15 amino acids. CDR3 in amino acids: CASSYGQGGVDTQYF. In nucleotides, the CDR3 is TGTGCCAGCAGTTATGGACAGGGGGGAGTGGATACGCAGTATTTT.

The chain has TRBV5-1 and TRBJ2-7, with 8 positions matching TRBD2. V lost 0 bases and J lost 0; bases outside the gene matches: 5. Germline assignment: CDR1 SGHRS and CDR2 YFSETQ. This CDR3 is 16 amino acids long. The CDR3: CASSLASGTSSYEQYF. DNA of the CDR3: TGCGCCAGCAGCTTGGCCTCCGGGACTAGCTCCTACGAGCAGTACTTC.

With respect to this clone: One end of the junction is discordant with germline, which a read error may explain. V is TRBV7-7 and J is TRBJ2-1; 8 nucleotides line up with TRBD2. Looked up from germline, CDR1 is SSHAT and CDR2 is FNYEAQ (reference sequence). The CDR3 is 16 amino acids. The CDR3 DNA reads TGTGCTAGCAGCTTAGCGGGGAGGGACTCCTACAATGAGCAGTTCTTC. Translation gives CASSLAGRDSYNEQFF.

The rearrangement joins TRBV2 to TRBJ1-6, with a weak D call TRBD1 (6 bases). The CDR3 is made up of 15 amino acids. The V and J ends lost 3 bases and 6 bases respectively, with 12 bases between them. CDR1 and CDR2 (germline): SNHLY, FYNNEI. The CDR3 reads CASSEILQGNSPLHF. In DNA form, the CDR3 reads TGTGCCAGCAGTGAGATCTTACAGGGTAATTCACCCCTCCACTTT.

The rearrangement uses TRBV27 and TRBJ2-7; D remains ambiguous. The CDR3 is made up of 14 amino acids. V lost 7 bases and J 3 bases, leaving 16 bases between the germline ends. CDR1 and CDR2 from the germline V gene are MNHEY and SMNVEV (reference sequence). The CDR3 DNA is TGTGCCAGCATGTGGGGAATGGGTCTCTACGAGCAGTACTTC. It translates to CASMWGMGLYEQYF.

This clone was picked up one time. The gene calls are TRBV3-1 (or the pseudogene TRBV3-2) and TRBJ1-1; D is possibly TRBD1 (5 bases). This CDR3 spans 13 amino acids. Germline V CDR1 and CDR2: LGHDT, YNNKEL (reference sequence). Trimming pared 3 bases from V and 2 bases from J, leaving 7 bases between. The CDR3 is CASSHQGNTEAFF. CDR3 in DNA: TGTGCCAGCAGCCATCAGGGAAACACTGAAGCTTTCTTT.

This clone appeared once. This chain connects TRBV30 to TRBJ1-1; TRBD1 might be the D (6 bases). Germline V lookup: CDR1 GTSNPN, CDR2 SVGIG (reference sequence). CDR3 length equals 12 residues. The germline V and J ends were trimmed by 3 bases and 6 bases, with 11 bases remaining between them. The CDR3 loop is CAWSFDRPEAFF. The CDR3, as DNA: TGTGCCTGGAGCTTTGACAGGCCTGAAGCTTTCTTT.

Here the CDR3 DNA reads TGCGCCAGCAGTGGAGCAGGGGGCGATCAGCCCCAGCATTTT. This sequence encodes CASSGAGGDQPQHF. The chain uses TRBV5-1 and TRBJ1-5; 8 bases agree with TRBD1. In germline, CDR1 is SGHRS, CDR2 YFSETQ. This CDR3 is 14 amino acids long. Germline trimming cut 5 bases from V and 5 bases from J; bases unmatched to any gene: 6.

This chain joins TRBV6-6 and TRBJ2-3; D is perhaps TRBD2 (5 bases). The germline V gene has CDR1 MNHNY and CDR2 SVGAGI (reference sequence). The CDR3 covers 13 residues. V dropped 3 bases and J dropped 6 bases, with 10 bases sitting between them. CDR3 nucleotide sequence: TGTGCCAGCAGTTATGCGGGCGGGGATACGCAGTATTTT. Its translation: CASSYAGGDTQYF.

The J gene is TRBJ2-2, the V gene TRBV5-1; D may be TRBD1 or TRBD2 (5 bases each). Germline loops: CDR1 SGHRS, CDR2 YFSETQ. The CDR3 has 16 amino acids. The V and J ends lost 5 bases and 5 bases respectively, with 19 bases between them. This CDR3 reads CASRSHMGVTTGELFF. The CDR3 nucleotides are TGCGCCAGCAGGAGTCACATGGGGGTTACTACCGGGGAGCTGTTTTTT.

This clone has only one observation. V usage is TRBV5-1 and J usage is TRBJ2-2; TRBD1 matches at 8 bases. The CDR3 extends over 16 amino acids. Looked up from germline, CDR1 is SGHRS and CDR2 is YFSETQ. Unmatched junction bases numbered 7, after V lost 4 bases and J lost 2 bases. The CDR3 DNA is TGCGCCAGCAGCCAAGGGACAGGTTTTAACACCGGGGAGCTGTTTTTT. Protein sequence: CASSQGTGFNTGELFF.

V and J are TRBV9 and TRBJ1-1, with D tentatively TRBD1 (6 bases). The germline gives CDR1 SGDLS, CDR2 YYNGEE. The CDR3 loop spans 14 amino acids. V was cut by 3 bases and J by 3 bases, with 12 bases left in between. The CDR3 nucleotides read TGTGCCAGCAGCGAGACCTACAGGGACACTGAAGCTTTCTTT. It yields the protein CASSETYRDTEAFF. The full variable domain, completed using reference TRBV9 and TRBJ1-1, is DSGVTQTPKHLITATGQRVTLRCSPRSGDLSVYWYQQSLDQGLQFLIQYYNGEERAKGNILERFSAQQFPDLHSELNLSSLELGDSALYFCASSETYRDTEAFFGQGTRLTVV.

The CDR3 DNA reads as TGTGCCAGTAGTATATCAGGGGTCGGGTATGGCTACACCTTC. Translated: CASSISGVGYGYTF. V and J are TRBV19 and TRBJ1-2; a possible D gene is TRBD1 (6 bases). CDR3 size: 14 residues. Germline V CDR1 and CDR2: LNHDA, SQIVND (reference sequence). The V gene lost 2 bases and the J gene lost 5 bases, with 12 bases spanning the gap.

The V call is TRBV10-1, the J call TRBJ1-5; 7 bases are shared with TRBD1. The V gene end was trimmed by 5 bases and the J gene end by 0 bases; junction bases not matched to a gene: 10. The CDR3 has 17 amino acids. Per germline, CDR1 WNHNN and CDR2 SYGVQD (reference sequence). The CDR3 DNA sequence: TGCGCCAGCAGTACCCCGAGGACAGGATATAGCAATCAGCCCCAGCATTTT. Protein sequence: CASSTPRTGYSNQPQHF.

This clone was observed a single time. This sequence joins TRBV5-6 and TRBJ1-1; 9 positions agree with TRBD1. The CDR3 has 13 amino acids. V was clipped by 3 bases and J by 10 bases; unmatched bases: 7. CDR1 and CDR2 (germline): SGHDT, YYEEEE. The CDR3 region is CASSSGTGNVAFF. CDR3 nucleotide sequence: TGTGCCAGCAGCTCCGGGACAGGGAATGTAGCTTTCTTT.

This clone occurred once. V and J are TRBV6-1 and TRBJ1-2; D call uncertain. The V gene lost 0 bases and the J gene lost 4 bases, with 12 bases spanning the gap. This CDR3 has 15 amino acids. The germline CDR1 and CDR2 sequences are MNHNS and SASEGT. CDR3 coding DNA: TGTGCCAGCAGTGAAGCGGGAAGCGCTGCCTATGGCTACACCTTC. Translated, it gives CASSEAGSAAYGYTF.

This rearrangement joins TRBV14 to TRBJ1-1; the D gene is possibly TRBD1 (5 bases). In germline, CDR1 is SGHDN, CDR2 FVKESK. V lost 5 bases, J lost 4 bases, and 11 bases lay in between. The CDR3 extends over 13 amino acids. As DNA, the CDR3 is TGTGCCAGCAGCGAGGGGTTGGTCACTGAAGCTTTCTTT. This sequence encodes CASSEGLVTEAFF.

J is TRBJ2-5 and V is TRBV11-1; 9 bases map to TRBD2. The CDR3 is 14 residues long. Trimming removed 5 bases from V and 5 bases from J; junction bases left unmatched: 6. CDR1 is SGHAT, CDR2 FQDESV, per germline (reference sequence). The CDR3 loop reads CASSRGLARETQYF. The CDR3 DNA follows: TGTGCCAGCAGCCGCGGACTAGCGAGGGAGACCCAGTACTTC.

The chain carries TRBV5-1 and TRBJ1-2, with 8 bases that match TRBD1. The CDR3 sequence is 19 residues long. Germline V CDR1 and CDR2: SGHRS, YFSETQ. The J segment lost 1 base and the V segment lost 5 bases, leaving 19 bases of the junction unmatched. The CDR3 spells CASRAGGEARRILNYGYTF. In DNA form, the CDR3 reads TGCGCCAGCAGAGCAGGGGGCGAGGCCCGCCGAATCCTTAACTATGGCTACACCTTC.

The gene calls are TRBV19 and TRBJ1-4; 7 nucleotides align to TRBD1. The CDR3 runs 17 residues. The germline gives CDR1 LNHDA, CDR2 SQIVND (reference sequence). V shed 7 bases and J 3 bases; nucleotides not matched to a gene: 14. CDR3: CASTSQASRGANEKLFF. The CDR3 DNA reads as TGTGCCAGTACCTCTCAGGCTTCCAGGGGGGCTAATGAAAAACTGTTTTTT. Drawing the rest from reference TRBV19 and TRBJ1-4, the complete variable domain is DGGITQSPKYLFRKEGQNVTLSCEQNLNHDAMYWYRQDPGQGLRLIYYSQIVNDFQKGDIAEGYSVSREKKESFPLTVTSAQKNPTAFYLCASTSQASRGANEKLFFGSGTQLSVL.

V is TRBV6-2 or TRBV6-3 and J is TRBJ1-1; 8 bases map to TRBD1. V lost 6 bases and J lost 4; bases outside the gene matches: 10. The germline CDR1 and CDR2 sequences are MNHEY and SVGEGT. The CDR3 runs 15 residues. CDR3 sequence reads: CASSRQGFFATEAFF. CDR3 nucleotide sequence: TGTGCCAGCAGCCGACAGGGGTTTTTTGCCACTGAAGCTTTCTTT.

The chain recombines TRBV7-2 with TRBJ1-2; D remains ambiguous. The V gene's germline CDR1 is SGHTA and CDR2 FQGNSA. The CDR3 loop spans 12 amino acids. Trimming took off 5 bases at V and 5 bases at J, with 9 bases between the two ends. The CDR3 loop reads CASSPSGYGYTF. CDR3 bases: TGTGCCAGCAGCCCTTCTGGGTATGGCTACACCTTC.

The chain recombines TRBV3-1 (or the pseudogene TRBV3-2) with TRBJ2-5, with 8 bases lining up with TRBD1. The ends lost 5 bases at V and 0 bases at J; junction bases unmatched: 5. The germline CDR1 and CDR2 sequences are LGHDT and YNNKEL (reference sequence). This CDR3 has 15 residues. The CDR3: CASSVDRGNQETQYF. The CDR3 region has the DNA TGTGCCAGCAGCGTCGACAGGGGCAACCAAGAGACCCAGTACTTC.

This sequence joins TRBV27 and TRBJ2-6; D unresolved. V lost 7 bases, J lost 1 base, and 11 bases lay in between. The CDR3 spans 15 residues. Germline V CDR1 and CDR2: MNHEY, SMNVEV (reference sequence). The CDR3 nucleotides read TGTGCCAGCAAGGTCATGGCTTCTGGGGCCAACGTCCTGACTTTC. Translating gives CASKVMASGANVLTF.